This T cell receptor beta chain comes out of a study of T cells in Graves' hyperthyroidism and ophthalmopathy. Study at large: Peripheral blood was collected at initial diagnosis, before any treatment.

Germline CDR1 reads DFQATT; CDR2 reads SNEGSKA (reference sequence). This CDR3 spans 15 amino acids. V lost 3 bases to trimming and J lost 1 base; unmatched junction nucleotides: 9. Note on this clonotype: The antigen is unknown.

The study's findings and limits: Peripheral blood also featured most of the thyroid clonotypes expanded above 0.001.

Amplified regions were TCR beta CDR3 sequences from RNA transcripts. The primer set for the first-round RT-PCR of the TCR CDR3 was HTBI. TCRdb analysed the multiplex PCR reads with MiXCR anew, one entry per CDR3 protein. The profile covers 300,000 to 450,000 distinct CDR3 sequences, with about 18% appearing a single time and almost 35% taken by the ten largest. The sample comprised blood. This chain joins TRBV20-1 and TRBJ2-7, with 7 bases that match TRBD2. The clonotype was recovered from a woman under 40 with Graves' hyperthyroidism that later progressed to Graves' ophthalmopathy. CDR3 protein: CSARISGVPSYEQYF. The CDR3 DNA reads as TGCAGTGCTAGGATCAGCGGGGTGCCGTCCTACGAGCAGTACTTC.